This T cell receptor beta chain comes out of a study of blood T cell repertoires in COVID-19. Authors' methods: Amplifying reference gene primers gave estimates of nucleated cell counts. Produced via immunoSEQ multiplex PCR; TCRdb's table is partial and in-frame only. Clone size and the V and J calls come from that table; the DNA yielded D and trimming. This sample has 150,000 or so clones, with roughly 88% found just once. Only a few counts were recorded for this clone. CDR3 length: 14 amino acids. Germline V gene sequence: CDR1 LGHNA, CDR2 YSLEER. The ends lost 3 bases at V and 8 bases at J; junction bases unmatched: 9.

Sequences were obtained from peripheral blood. The sequence was collected from a woman in her fifties or sixties with acute or convalescent COVID-19. The chain links TRBV4-3 to TRBJ2-5, with TRBD2 identical over 7 bases. The CDR3 DNA reads as TGCGCCAGCAGCCAGGGACTATCGGGGGAAACCCAGTACTTC. Translating gives CASSQGLSGETQYF.